The TCR beta chain under discussion was sequenced for a study of blood T cell repertoires in COVID-19. Study background: Donors in Cohort 3 who had recovered were those with two negative PCRs, healthcare professional clearance, or resolution of their symptoms. T cells, B-cell-depleted T cells, or PBMCs supplied cDNA or gDNA.

In the original analysis: Amplification of reference gene primers was used by the study to estimate nucleated cell counts. Clones were read by immunoSEQ multiplex PCR, and TCRdb kept only the in-frame ones, dropping some. V and J calls and clone size follow that table, whereas D and trimming were derived from the DNA. The profile shows about 170,000 clones, 70% to 85% of them singletons. Germline loops: CDR1 SNHLY, CDR2 FYNNEI. The CDR3 is made up of 15 amino acids. The trim removed 4 bases at V and 3 bases at J, leaving 9 bases unmatched. The chain has TRBV2 and TRBJ2-7, with TRBD1 matching 7 bases. Sequenced sample: PBMCs or T cells enriched from blood (not recorded which). This receptor was taken from a woman in her sixties or seventies in a cohort exposed to, infected with or recovered from COVID-19 (not recorded which). The CDR3 nucleotides are TGTGCCAGCAGTGTCCCAGGGGGACGGAGCTACGAGCAGTACTTC. Its protein is CASSVPGGRSYEQYF.